Each of the 9 T cell receptor beta chains below was sequenced from the same sample in a study of blood T cell repertoires in COVID-19. Data came from immunoSEQ multiplex PCR; TCRdb stores just in-frame clones and leaves some out. The table lists about 110,000 clones, over 55% of them singletons. Sequenced input: peripheral blood. The receptor source for this set is a human donor with acute or convalescent COVID-19. The donor label of this sample is uncertain.

The J gene is TRBJ2-1, the V gene TRBV7-8, with TRBD2 as a possible D gene (5 bases). This CDR3 spans 17 amino acids. The V end lost 1 base, the J end lost 0 bases, and 13 bases lay between the germline ends. Per germline, CDR1 SGHVS and CDR2 FQNEAQ. The CDR3 coding sequence is TGTGCCAGCAGCTTAGGACCTCTGGGGAGCTCCTACAATGAGCAGTTCTTC. Amino acids: CASSLGPLGSSYNEQFF.

This clone was detected once. The V gene is TRBV24-1, the J gene TRBJ2-6, with 7 bases matching TRBD1. The CDR3 has 19 residues. V gave up 2 bases and J gave up 4 bases; unmatched junction bases: 13. CDR1 and CDR2 from the germline V gene are KGHDR and SFDVKD. The chain's CDR3 is CATSDSRTGGSAGANVLTF. The CDR3 region has the DNA TGTGCCACCAGTGATTCCCGGACAGGAGGATCGGCCGGGGCCAACGTCCTGACTTTC.

The chain's CDR3 is CASSQNQGLYGGYTF. The CDR3 DNA reads TGTGCCAGCAGCCAAAACCAGGGACTTTACGGTGGCTACACCTTC. V gene TRBV3-1 (or the pseudogene TRBV3-2) combines with J gene TRBJ1-2, with a possible D match to TRBD1 (5 bases). The germline CDR1 and CDR2 sequences are LGHDT and YNNKEL (reference sequence). The CDR3 length is 15 residues. The V end was cut by 2 bases, the J end by 7 bases, with 17 bases between.

The rearrangement uses TRBV19 and TRBJ1-5, with 10 bases lining up with TRBD1. The V segment lost 7 bases and the J segment 4 bases; nucleotides outside the gene matches: 7. CDR3 size: 15 residues. CDR1 LNHDA and CDR2 SQIVND come from the germline V gene (reference sequence). The CDR3 sequence: CASNPTGGANQPQHF. The DNA for the CDR3 is TGTGCCAGTAACCCGACAGGGGGCGCGAATCAGCCCCAGCATTTT.

This chain links TRBV30 with TRBJ1-4; tentative D call: TRBD1 (5 bases). This CDR3 comprises 15 residues. Trimming stripped 0 bases from V and 3 bases from J, with 11 bases between. CDR1 is GTSNPN, CDR2 SVGIG, per germline (reference sequence). The CDR3: CAWSVGRKPNEKLFF. The CDR3 DNA reads as TGTGCCTGGAGTGTGGGGCGGAAACCTAATGAAAAACTGTTTTTT.

This clone was found a few times. This rearrangement joins TRBV21-1 to TRBJ2-3; the table assigns TRBD2, which was not confirmed against the DNA. TRBV21-1 counts as a pseudogene. The CDR3 extends over 18 amino acids. The CDR3 region has the DNA TGTGCCAGCAGCAAATGGATACGGACTAGCGCTAAGGTAGATACGCAGTATTTT. This gives the protein CASSKWIRTSAKVDTQYF.

V gene TRBV18 combines with J gene TRBJ1-2, with D uncertain. V shed 0 bases and J shed 5 bases, with 10 bases lying between them. The CDR3 is made up of 14 amino acids. Germline-derived CDR1 and CDR2 are KGHSH and LQKENI. The CDR3: CASSPPSGPYGYTF. The CDR3 bases are TGTGCCAGCTCACCACCGAGCGGACCTTATGGCTACACCTTC.

Written as DNA, the CDR3 is TGTGCCAGCAGCTCAGGACTAGCGGTTAACACCGGGGAGCTGTTTTTT. It is translated as CASSSGLAVNTGELFF. J is TRBJ2-2 and V is TRBV13; 10 positions match TRBD2. This CDR3 has 16 amino acids. Looked up from germline, CDR1 is PRHDT and CDR2 is FYEKMQ (reference sequence). V lost 4 bases to trimming and J lost 2 bases; unmatched junction nucleotides: 4.

This chain connects TRBV19 to TRBJ2-7, with 9 bases that match TRBD1. Trimming at V came to 3 bases and at J to 1 base, leaving 4 bases not matched to a gene. CDR3 length equals 15 residues. Germline-derived CDR1 and CDR2 are LNHDA and SQIVND (reference sequence). The CDR3 loop reads CASSISGTGSYEQYF. For the CDR3, the DNA is TGTGCCAGTAGTATTTCTGGGACAGGGTCCTACGAGCAGTACTTC.